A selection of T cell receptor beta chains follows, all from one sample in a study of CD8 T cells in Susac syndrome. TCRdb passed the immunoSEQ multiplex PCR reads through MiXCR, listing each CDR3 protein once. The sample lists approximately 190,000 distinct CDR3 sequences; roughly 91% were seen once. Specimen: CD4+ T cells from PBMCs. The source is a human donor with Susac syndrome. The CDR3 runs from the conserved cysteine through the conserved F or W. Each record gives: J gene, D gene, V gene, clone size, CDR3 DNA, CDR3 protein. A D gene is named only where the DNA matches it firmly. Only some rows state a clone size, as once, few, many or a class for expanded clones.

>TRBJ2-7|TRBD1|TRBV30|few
TGTGCCTGGTTACCGGGACAGGGAAACCCTGAGCAGTACTTC
CAWLPGQGNPEQYF
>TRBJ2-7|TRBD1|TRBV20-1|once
TGCAGTGCTATCACGGGACAGAACTACGAGCAGTACTTC
CSAITGQNYEQYF
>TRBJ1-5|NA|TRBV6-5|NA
TGTGCCAGCAGTTACGGGGGGGCCCAGCATTTT
CASSYGGAQHF
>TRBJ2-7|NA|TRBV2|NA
TGTGCCAGCAGTGAGGGTCAGGGGTCCGAGCAGTACTTC
CASSEGQGSEQYF
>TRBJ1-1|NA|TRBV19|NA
TGTGCCAGTAGCACAGGGCTGGGCACTGAAGCTTTCTTT
CASSTGLGTEAFF
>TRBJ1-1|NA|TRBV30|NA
TGTGTCTGGGGGAAGACAGTGAACACTGAAGCTTTCTTT
CVWGKTVNTEAFF
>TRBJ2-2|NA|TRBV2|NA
TGTGCCAGCAGTGAAGCTGGGACATCGAACACCGGGGAGCTGTTTTTT
CASSEAGTSNTGELFF
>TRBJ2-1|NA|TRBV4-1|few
TGCGCCAGCAGCCAAGTTCTCGGAGTACAGTTCTTC
CASSQVLGVQFF
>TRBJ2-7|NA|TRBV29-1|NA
TGCAGCGTTGGGGATGGGTCCTACGAGCAGTACTTC
CSVGDGSYEQYF
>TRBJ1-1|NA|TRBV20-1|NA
TGCAGTGCTAGAGATGGGAGGGGAGGCACTGAAGCTTTCTTT
CSARDGRGGTEAFF
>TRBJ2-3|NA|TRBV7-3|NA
TGTGCCAGCAGCTTCGCTAGGACTCACACAGATACGCAGTATTTT
CASSFARTHTDTQYF
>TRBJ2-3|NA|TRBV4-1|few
TGCGCCAGCAGCCCTGGACAGACAGATACGCAGTATTTT
CASSPGQTDTQYF
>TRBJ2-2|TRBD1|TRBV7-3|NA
TGTGCCAGCAGCCCATCCGGGACAGCGAACACCGGGGAGCTGTTTTTT
CASSPSGTANTGELFF
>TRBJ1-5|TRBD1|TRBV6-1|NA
TGTGCCAGCAGGGACAGGGTGTCAAGGCAGCCCCAGCATTTT
CASRDRVSRQPQHF
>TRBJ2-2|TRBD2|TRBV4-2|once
TGTGCCAGCAGCCGACCGGGACTAAACACCGGGGAGCTGTTTTTT
CASSRPGLNTGELFF
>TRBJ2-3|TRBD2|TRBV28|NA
TGTGCCAGCAGTTTAGTCGTGGTTCAGCGGGGGCCAGATACGCAGTATTTT
CASSLVVVQRGPDTQYF
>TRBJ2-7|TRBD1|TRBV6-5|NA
TGTGCCAGCAGTCGGGGACAGTTTCTTTACGAGCAGTACTTC
CASSRGQFLYEQYF
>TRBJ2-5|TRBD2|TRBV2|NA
TGTACCAGCAGTGAAGCGCCGCGGGGGGAGGAGACCCAGTACTTC
CTSSEAPRGEETQYF
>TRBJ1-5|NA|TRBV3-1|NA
TGTGCCAGCAGCCAAGCCTCGTTCGGGGCGCCCCAGCATTTT
CASSQASFGAPQHF
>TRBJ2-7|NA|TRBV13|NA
TGTGCCAGCAGCCAGGACCTCAACGAGCAGTACTTC
CASSQDLNEQYF
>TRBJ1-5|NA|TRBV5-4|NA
TGTGCCAGCAGCTTGGCAGGAGATAATCAGCCCCAGCATTTT
CASSLAGDNQPQHF
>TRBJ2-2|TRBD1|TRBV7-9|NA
TGTGCCAGTACAACCGGAGGACAGGGGAGCGCCGGGGAGCTGTTTTTT
CASTTGGQGSAGELFF
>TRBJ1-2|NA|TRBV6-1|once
TGTGCCAGCATCTGGGACCTCTATGGCTACACCTTC
CASIWDLYGYTF
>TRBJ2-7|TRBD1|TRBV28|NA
TGTGCCATCGGGACAGGGGTCTACGAGCAGTACTTC
CAIGTGVYEQYF
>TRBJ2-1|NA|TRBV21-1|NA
TGTGCCAGGGCGGGGGGCCATAATGAGCAGTTCTTC
CARAGGHNEQFF
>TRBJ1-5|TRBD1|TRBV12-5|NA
TGTGCTAGTGGTTTGGTAACGTGGACAGGGGATAAGTACAGCAATCAGCCCCAGCATTTT
CASGLVTWTGDKYSNQPQHF
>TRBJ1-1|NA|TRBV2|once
TGTGCCAGCAGTGAACAGGGCAGCAAGAACACTGAAGCTTTCTTT
CASSEQGSKNTEAFF
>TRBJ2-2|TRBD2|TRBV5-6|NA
TGTGCCAGCAGCTTGTCTTTTAGCGGGCAGAACACCGGGGAGCTGTTTTTT
CASSLSFSGQNTGELFF
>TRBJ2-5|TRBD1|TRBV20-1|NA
TGCAGTGCTACTTACCTCGGACAGGGAGTCTCCAGGAGGGAGACCCAGTACTTC
CSATYLGQGVSRRETQYF
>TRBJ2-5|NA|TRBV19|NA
TGTGCCAGTAGTATTCCAGGGGCTCAAGAGACCCAGTACTTC
CASSIPGAQETQYF
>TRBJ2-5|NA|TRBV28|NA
TGTGCCAGCAGTTCCACCCCTCTAGAGACCCAGTACTTC
CASSSTPLETQYF